Each of the 28 T cell receptor beta chains below was sequenced from the same sample in a study of T-cell reconstitution after alpha-beta-depleted transplantation in children. Preparation of the TCRbeta library used unique molecular identifiers. A single record per CDR3 protein comes from TCRdb applying MiXCR to the PCR reads. The sample lists about 340,000 distinct CDR3 sequences, roughly 13% seen once, with around 4.5% in the top ten. Source: PBMCs, taken from the stem cell graft. The receptors originated from a human donor who donated a stem cell graft to a child with Fanconi anemia.

V and J are TRBV6-2 or TRBV6-3 and TRBJ1-1, with D maybe TRBD1 (5 bases). The CDR3 is made up of 12 amino acids. The V end was cut by 2 bases, the J end by 8 bases, with 9 bases between. The germline V gene has CDR1 MNHEY and CDR2 SVGEGT. The CDR3 spells CASSYRGREAFF. CDR3 bases: TGTGCCAGCAGTTACCGGGGACGGGAAGCTTTCTTT.

The V gene is TRBV6-1, the J gene TRBJ1-1; D remains ambiguous. The V end was cut by 3 bases, the J end by 1 base, with 6 bases between. Germline CDR1 and CDR2: MNHNS and SASEGT. The CDR3 sequence is 13 residues long. The CDR3 DNA sequence: TGTGCCAGCAGTGAGAGCAGGAACACTGAAGCTTTCTTT. Protein: CASSESRNTEAFF.

This clonotype has just a few counts. V is TRBV4-2 and J is TRBJ2-7, with a tentative D call TRBD2 (6 bases). The V gene's germline CDR1 is LGHNA and CDR2 YNFKEQ. Trimming removed 0 bases at V and 6 bases at J, with 15 bases between. The CDR3 consists of 15 residues. In nucleotides, the CDR3 is TGTGCCAGCAGCCAAGATAGGTCGCAGGGAGGCGAGCAGTACTTC. Encoded protein: CASSQDRSQGGEQYF.

This clonotype came up a few times. This chain connects TRBV3-1 to TRBJ1-2; no reliable D call. Trimming left V 1 base short and J 5 bases short, with 14 bases between. The CDR3 totals 15 residues. The germline V gene has CDR1 LGHDT and CDR2 YNNKEL (reference sequence). The CDR3: CASSQGGGSWYGYTF. The CDR3 region has the DNA TGTGCCAGCAGCCAAGGGGGTGGCAGTTGGTATGGCTACACCTTC.

This clonotype was seen many times. The chain couples TRBV20-1 to TRBJ2-7; 8 bases are shared with TRBD2. After removal of 0 bases from V and 7 bases from J, the junction contained 8 bases not matched to a gene. Per germline, CDR1 DFQATT and CDR2 SNEGSKA (reference sequence). This CDR3 has 14 residues. CDR3 loop: CSAREGSGGREQYF. As DNA, the CDR3 is TGCAGTGCTAGAGAGGGGAGCGGGGGAAGGGAGCAGTACTTC.

This clonotype was observed a few times. The rearrangement links TRBV5-1 to TRBJ2-1; D gene unclear. V lost 8 bases and J 0 bases, leaving 12 bases between the germline ends. The CDR3 totals 14 residues. The germline gives CDR1 SGHRS, CDR2 YFSETQ. CDR3 loop: CASKVFSSYNEQFF. The CDR3 coding sequence is TGCGCCAGTAAGGTTTTCAGCTCCTACAATGAGCAGTTCTTC.

The sample holds many counts of this clonotype. The chain carries TRBV12-3 or TRBV12-4 and TRBJ1-2; TRBD1 is a possible D gene (5 bases). This CDR3 comprises 12 residues. The ends were cut back, 10 bases at V and 4 bases at J, with 13 bases in the middle. CDR3 in DNA: TGTGCCATACAGGCCTCTGGCTATGGCTACACCTTC. It yields the protein CAIQASGYGYTF.

On this clonotype itself: Just one base apart from a much larger clone, this may be a read error. CDR3 amino acids: CASSREGTGTDTQYF. DNA of the CDR3: TGTGCCAGCAGCAGAGAGGGGACTGGCACAGATACGCAGTATTTT. This sequence joins TRBV2 and TRBJ2-3, with a weak D call TRBD2 (6 bases). The CDR3 is 15 residues long. The V and J ends lost 6 bases and 1 base respectively, with 14 bases between them. The germline gives CDR1 SNHLY, CDR2 FYNNEI.

The chain employs TRBV7-9 and TRBJ2-3; D is unclear. Trimming left V 2 bases short and J 6 bases short, with 6 bases between. Germline V gene data show CDR1 as SEHNR and CDR2 as FQNEAQ (reference sequence). This CDR3 contains 12 residues. In nucleotides, the CDR3 is TGTGCCAGCAGCTTACAGGATGATACGCAGTATTTT. This gives the protein CASSLQDDTQYF.

This clonotype was counted many times. This chain links TRBV29-1 with TRBJ1-2, with 9 bases that match TRBD1. The junction had 13 bases not matched to a gene; V was cut back by 3 bases and J by 5 bases. Germline V CDR1 and CDR2: SQVTM, ANQGSEA. CDR3 length: 16 amino acids. CDR3 nucleotides: TGCAGCGTTGATGAGGAGCACAGGGGGCGACGGTATGGCTACACCTTC. Protein sequence: CSVDEEHRGRRYGYTF.

The chain uses TRBV9 and TRBJ2-1; D possibly uses TRBD1 or TRBD2 (5 bases each). The V gene lost 3 bases and the J gene lost 13 bases, with 17 bases spanning the gap. Germline-derived CDR1 and CDR2 are SGDLS and YYNGEE. This CDR3 has 13 residues. CDR3 in DNA: TGTGCCAGCAGCGCGAGCTTCAGCGGACATCAGTTCTTC. This translates into CASSASFSGHQFF.

The table lists this clonotype with a few counts. V and J are TRBV7-2 and TRBJ2-7; 11 nucleotides match TRBD1. CDR3 length: 15 residues. V shed 5 bases, J shed 7 bases, and the junction held 10 bases outside the gene matches. CDR1 SGHTA and CDR2 FQGNSA come from the germline V gene. CDR3 residues: CASSPGQGASREQYF. For the CDR3, the DNA is TGTGCCAGCAGCCCCGGACAGGGGGCATCTAGGGAGCAGTACTTC. Full variable domain (rest looked up from reference TRBV7-2 and TRBJ2-7): GAGVSQSPSNKVTEKGKDVELRCDPISGHTALYWYRQSLGQGLEFLIYFQGNSAPDKSGLPSDRFSAERTGGSVSTLTIQRTQQEDSAVYLCASSPGQGASREQYFGPGTRLTVT.

This clonotype was counted ten times or more. This chain uses TRBV7-6 with TRBJ2-2; 7 nucleotides line up with TRBD1. The V segment lost 6 bases and the J segment 3 bases; nucleotides outside the gene matches: 4. Germline V CDR1 and CDR2: SGHVS, FNYEAQ. CDR3 size: 14 residues. Here the CDR3 DNA reads TGTGCCAGCAGTCAAGGACAGGACACCGGGGAGCTGTTTTTT. Amino acid sequence: CASSQGQDTGELFF. Supplemented by reference TRBV7-6 and TRBJ2-2, the full variable domain reads GAGVSQSPRYKVTKRGQDVALRCDPISGHVSLYWYRQALGQGPEFLTYFNYEAQQDKSGLPNDRFSAERPEGSISTLTIQRTEQRDSAMYRCASSQGQDTGELFFGEGSRLTVL.

The CDR3 bases are TGTGCCTGGACGAGGGGGGTGGACGAAGCTTTCTTT. This codes for CAWTRGVDEAFF. The rearrangement links TRBV30 to TRBJ1-1, with TRBD1 as a possible D gene (6 bases). CDR1 is GTSNPN and CDR2 is SVGIG in the germline V gene (reference sequence). The CDR3 covers 12 residues. V lost 4 bases and J 8 bases, leaving 14 bases between the germline ends.

This clonotype was observed many times. The rearrangement links TRBV3-1 to TRBJ2-3, with 8 bases fitting TRBD2. The CDR3 spans 18 residues. Germline V lookup: CDR1 LGHDT, CDR2 YNNKEL (reference sequence). V trimming: 4 bases; J trimming: 6 bases; junction bases outside the gene matches: 18. DNA for the CDR3: TGTGCCAGCAGCCCGCTGAACGCAGGCGGGGGGCCCCTGGATACGCAGTATTTT. It translates to CASSPLNAGGGPLDTQYF.

In its sample, this clonotype was seen many times. CDR3 nucleotide sequence: TGTGCCAGCAGTCGGAGCCAGGGTGAGTGGTCCTACGAGCAGTACTTC. Translating it yields CASSRSQGEWSYEQYF. V gene TRBV27 combines with J gene TRBJ2-7; perhaps TRBD1 as D (5 bases). The ends were cut back, 5 bases at V and 1 base at J, with 18 bases in the middle. CDR1 and CDR2 (germline): MNHEY, SMNVEV (reference sequence). The CDR3 spans 16 residues.

The chain couples TRBV4-3 to TRBJ2-2, with D perhaps TRBD2 (5 bases). Trimming stripped 1 base from V and 3 bases from J, with 15 bases between. CDR1 LGHNA and CDR2 YSLEER come from the germline V gene. The CDR3 sequence is 17 residues long. CDR3 DNA sequence: TGCGCCAGCAGCCAAGGGAGGACCCCCGGGTACACCGGGGAGCTGTTTTTT. This gives the protein CASSQGRTPGYTGELFF.

The J gene is TRBJ2-6, the V gene TRBV11-2; D not resolved. CDR1 and CDR2 from the germline V gene are SGHAT and FQNNGV. CDR3 length equals 15 residues. Trimming left V 3 bases short and J 0 bases short, with 6 bases between. For the CDR3, the DNA is TGTGCCAGCAGCTTTTTTGCCTCTGGGGCCAACGTCCTGACTTTC. Translation: CASSFFASGANVLTF.

The chain recombines TRBV5-6 with TRBJ2-1; D may correspond to TRBD1 or TRBD2 (6 bases each). The CDR3 extends over 16 amino acids. Germline V CDR1 and CDR2: SGHDT, YYEEEE. V was trimmed by 4 bases and J by 7 bases, leaving 21 bases between them. CDR3 bases: TGTGCCAGCAGCCGCGTGGGGGGCCCACGGGGGAATGAGCAGTTCTTC. It yields the protein CASSRVGGPRGNEQFF. Filled out from reference TRBV5-6 and TRBJ2-1, the complete variable domain reads DAGVTQSPTHLIKTRGQQVTLRCSPKSGHDTVSWYQQALGQGPQFIFQYYEEEERQRGNFPDRFSGHQFPNYSSELNVNALLLGDSALYLCASSRVGGPRGNEQFFGPGTRLTVL.

The chain is built from TRBV28 and TRBJ1-1, with 8 bases matching TRBD1. The CDR3 loop spans 14 amino acids. J lost 4 bases, V lost 5 bases, and 6 bases had no gene match. Germline-derived CDR1 and CDR2 are MDHEN and SYDVKM. The CDR3 DNA sequence: TGTGCCAGCAGTAGGACAGGGAGCCCCACTGAAGCTTTCTTT. Residues: CASSRTGSPTEAFF.

This clonotype appeared a few times. The chain couples TRBV7-9 to TRBJ2-7; unclear D gene. The germline gives CDR1 SEHNR, CDR2 FQNEAQ (reference sequence). Trimming removed 6 bases at V and 2 bases at J, with 11 bases between. This CDR3 contains 13 residues. CDR3 protein: CASSWVGPYEQYV. The CDR3 region has the DNA TGTGCCAGCAGTTGGGTGGGTCCCTACGAGCAGTACGTC.

This clonotype was seen ten or more times. The CDR3 region is CASSQEGGGEQFF. The CDR3 nucleotides read TGCGCCAGCAGCCAAGAGGGAGGAGGGGAGCAGTTCTTC. The chain joins TRBV4-1 to TRBJ2-1, with D perhaps matching TRBD2 (6 bases). Germline CDR1 MGHRA, CDR2 YSYEKL. V lost 0 bases and J lost 10, with 10 bases in between. CDR3 length equals 13 residues.

This clonotype was counted at least ten times. Its ends do not fully match the called genes, so a read error is possible. The chain carries TRBV5-1 and TRBJ1-5, with no clear D. Germline V lookup: CDR1 SGHRS, CDR2 YFSETQ. The CDR3 totals 14 residues. The chain's CDR3 is CASSLDGSNQPQHF. The CDR3 DNA reads as TGTGCCAGCAGTTTAGACGGGAGCAATCAGCCCCAGCATTTT.

This sequence joins TRBV10-1 and TRBJ1-5; D not resolved. The V and J ends lost 3 bases and 5 bases respectively, with 8 bases between them. The V gene's germline CDR1 is WNHNN and CDR2 SYGVQD (reference sequence). This CDR3 comprises 13 residues. CDR3 nucleotides: TGCGCCAGCAGTGAACGGGCCGATCAGCCCCAGCATTTT. Its translation: CASSERADQPQHF.

The chain uses TRBV7-2 and TRBJ1-4; D is uncertain. Germline V gives CDR1 SGHTA, CDR2 FQGNSA. Trimming took off 3 bases at V and 4 bases at J, with 6 bases between the two ends. The CDR3 spans 13 residues. DNA for the CDR3: TGTGCCAGCAGCTTTTCTTTTAATGAAAAACTGTTTTTT. This sequence encodes CASSFSFNEKLFF.

The chain combines TRBV29-1 with TRBJ1-1, with D unclear. Trimming cost V 6 bases and J 3 bases, with 14 bases left between them. This CDR3 has 13 amino acids. From germline, CDR1 is SQVTM and CDR2 ANQGSEA. CDR3 nucleotide sequence: TGCAGCGTCTCACGGGGAGGGCACACTGAAGCTTTCTTT. Translating gives CSVSRGGHTEAFF.

At least ten counts were recorded for this clonotype. The chain employs TRBV10-3 and TRBJ2-3; D not certain. The CDR3 extends over 12 amino acids. V lost 3 bases and J 2 bases, leaving 3 bases between the germline ends. Germline CDR1 ENHRY, CDR2 SYGVKD. CDR3 DNA sequence: TGTGCCATCAGTGACTACACAGATACGCAGTATTTT. Translation gives CAISDYTDTQYF.

The table lists this clonotype with a count of one. V usage is TRBV7-3 and J usage is TRBJ1-2, with D perhaps TRBD1 (5 bases). The CDR3 is 15 residues long. V was trimmed by 5 bases and J by 4 bases, leaving 17 bases between them. Germline CDR1 SGHTA, CDR2 FQGTGA. The CDR3 DNA is TGTGCCAGCAGCGGTGGGGGAGACATAGGCTATGGCTACACCTTC. As protein: CASSGGGDIGYGYTF.